The 29 T cell receptor beta chains reported below all come from one sample, sequenced in a study of cytomegalovirus exposure and HLA in healthy donors. The PCR was carried out with 60 Vbeta primers and 13 Jbeta primers. Generated by immunoSEQ multiplex PCR, the TCRdb table keeps only in-frame clones and is missing some. Of about 140,000 clones listed, 70% to 90% are singletons. The sample consisted of PBMCs. The origin of the receptors is a man aged 50-59 years in good health and CMV-seronegative.

This rearrangement joins TRBV28 to TRBJ2-5; 11 positions match TRBD1. V shed 5 bases, J shed 5 bases, and the junction held 10 bases outside the gene matches. The germline V gene encodes CDR1 MDHEN and CDR2 SYDVKM. This CDR3 is built from 16 residues. DNA for the CDR3: TGTGCCAGCAGTGGGACAGGGGGAACCTTTTCGGAGACCCAGTACTTC. Translated, it gives CASSGTGGTFSETQYF.

The chain carries TRBV6-5 and TRBJ1-4; D may be TRBD1 (6 bases). V shed 7 bases and J shed 7 bases, with 19 bases lying between them. Germline V lookup: CDR1 MNHEY, CDR2 SVGAGI. CDR3 size: 15 residues. CDR3 residues: CASTYKGGSREKLFF. In DNA, the CDR3 is TGTGCCAGCACCTACAAAGGGGGATCGCGTGAAAAACTGTTTTTT.

CDR3 sequence: CASSPRTSDGYTF. CDR3 coding DNA: TGTGCCAGCAGTCCTAGGACTTCGGATGGCTACACCTTC. This chain connects TRBV6-5 to TRBJ1-2; D gene ambiguous. Germline values: CDR1 MNHEY, CDR2 SVGAGI. The CDR3 runs 13 residues. The V gene lost 5 bases and the J gene lost 6 bases, with 13 bases spanning the gap.

The chain uses TRBV18 and TRBJ1-4; TRBD1 matches 9 bases. CDR1 KGHSH and CDR2 LQKENI come from the germline V gene. This CDR3 has 16 amino acids. With 6 bases clipped from V and 3 bases from J, the junction kept 8 bases outside the gene matches. CDR3 coding DNA: TGTGCCAGCTCCGTGGAGGACAGGGGCCCTAATGAAAAACTGTTTTTT. This translates into CASSVEDRGPNEKLFF.

DNA for the CDR3: TGTGCCAGCAGCTTGGCCGGGGAGGTTGGCTACACCTTC. This sequence encodes CASSLAGEVGYTF. The chain couples TRBV5-4 to TRBJ1-2; D unclear. The CDR3 is 13 residues long. Germline CDR1 is SGHNT and CDR2 is YYREEE (reference sequence). Trimming pared 0 bases from V and 7 bases from J, leaving 10 bases between.

The rearrangement joins TRBV5-5 to TRBJ2-5, with TRBD2 matching over 7 bases. The CDR3 runs 16 residues. With 0 bases clipped from V and 2 bases from J, the junction kept 7 bases outside the gene matches. Germline CDR1 is SGHKS and CDR2 is YYEKEE (reference sequence). Written as DNA, the CDR3 is TGTGCCAGCAGCTTGGCGGCTAGCGGTGGACAAGAGACCCAGTACTTC. The encoded protein is CASSLAASGGQETQYF. Full variable domain (missing parts from reference TRBV5-5 and TRBJ2-5): DAGVTQSPTHLIKTRGQQVTLRCSPISGHKSVSWYQQVLGQGPQFIFQYYEKEERGRGNFPDRFSARQFPNYSSELNVNALLLGDSALYLCASSLAASGGQETQYFGPGTRLLVL.

This sequence joins TRBV14 and TRBJ2-7; no firm D call. This CDR3 has 14 residues. The germline gives CDR1 SGHDN, CDR2 FVKESK. V was shortened by 0 bases and J by 0 bases, with 6 bases between the two germline ends. The CDR3 nucleotides read TGTGCCAGCAGCCAAGAGTACAACTCCTACGAGCAGTACTTC. It specifies CASSQEYNSYEQYF.

The CDR3 is CASSEFPGQKNTGELFF. Here the CDR3 DNA reads TGTGCCAGCAGTGAATTTCCAGGACAGAAGAACACCGGGGAGCTGTTTTTT. This chain links TRBV2 with TRBJ2-2; TRBD1 might be the D (6 bases). The CDR3 spans 17 residues. The ends were cut back, 2 bases at V and 1 base at J, with 14 bases in the middle. In germline, CDR1 is SNHLY, CDR2 FYNNEI.

The rearrangement uses TRBV5-1 and TRBJ2-7, with a possible D match to TRBD1 (5 bases). In germline, CDR1 is SGHRS, CDR2 YFSETQ. V was cut by 4 bases and J by 0 bases, with 14 bases left in between. The CDR3 covers 15 residues. The CDR3 spells CASSPDSLSSYEQYF. In nucleotides, the CDR3 is TGCGCCAGCAGCCCCGACAGTCTCAGCTCCTACGAGCAGTACTTC.

The rearrangement links TRBV18 to TRBJ1-1, with 10 bases aligning to TRBD1. Germline V gives CDR1 KGHSH, CDR2 LQKENI. V was clipped by 0 bases and J by 1 base; unmatched bases: 8. The CDR3 loop spans 18 amino acids. The DNA of the CDR3 is TGTGCCAGCTCACCACCCCCTCGACAGGGGGCCCGGAACACTGAAGCTTTCTTT. As protein: CASSPPPRQGARNTEAFF.

The gene calls are TRBV5-1 and TRBJ1-4; D remains unclear. This CDR3 spans 13 amino acids. In germline, CDR1 is SGHRS, CDR2 YFSETQ. The V gene lost 4 bases and the J gene lost 7 bases, with 11 bases spanning the gap. DNA for the CDR3: TGCGCCAGCAGCCCTGTCCGGGGTGAAAAACTGTTTTTT. It encodes CASSPVRGEKLFF.

V and J are TRBV4-1 and TRBJ1-5; D not resolved. CDR1 is MGHRA and CDR2 is YSYEKL in the germline V gene. CDR3 length: 14 amino acids. The V gene lost 1 base and the J gene lost 1 base, with 5 bases spanning the gap. CDR3 amino acids: CASSQGGSNQPQHF. In nucleotides, the CDR3 is TGCGCCAGCAGCCAAGGAGGGAGCAATCAGCCCCAGCATTTT.

This clone was recorded once. This chain connects TRBV7-9 to TRBJ2-1; 7 nucleotides agree with TRBD2. The V gene end was trimmed by 4 bases and the J gene end by 6 bases; junction bases not matched to a gene: 3. Germline values: CDR1 SEHNR, CDR2 FQNEAQ (reference sequence). The CDR3 totals 13 residues. CDR3 bases: TGTGCCAGCAGCTCTAGCGGAGGCAATGAGCAGTTCTTC. Amino acid sequence: CASSSSGGNEQFF.

The rearrangement links TRBV6-5 to TRBJ2-7; maybe TRBD2 (5 bases). The germline V gene has CDR1 MNHEY and CDR2 SVGAGI. The CDR3 loop spans 12 amino acids. Trimming cost V 8 bases and J 6 bases, with 14 bases left between them. The chain's CDR3 is CASQRGFGEQYF. For the CDR3, the DNA is TGTGCCAGCCAACGGGGTTTTGGCGAGCAGTACTTC.

The chain links TRBV14 to TRBJ2-1, with D possibly being TRBD2 (5 bases). This CDR3 is built from 17 residues. CDR1 and CDR2 (germline): SGHDN, FVKESK. Trimming took off 5 bases at V and 8 bases at J, with 25 bases between the two ends. The CDR3 DNA reads as TGTGCCAGCAGCAATACCTCATACCCAAGGCGGGCCGATGAGCAGTTCTTC. The encoded protein is CASSNTSYPRRADEQFF.

V and J are TRBV5-6 and TRBJ2-5, with TRBD1 identical over 10 bases. Looked up from germline, CDR1 is SGHDT and CDR2 is YYEEEE. CDR3 length: 17 residues. With V trimmed by 5 bases and J by 1 base, 11 bases remained unmatched. CDR3 sequence (DNA): TGTGCCAGCAGACTGACAGGGGGCGTAGGGTCCCAAGAGACCCAGTACTTC. It is translated as CASRLTGGVGSQETQYF. Full variable domain (outside the CDR3, taken from reference TRBV5-6 and TRBJ2-5): DAGVTQSPTHLIKTRGQQVTLRCSPKSGHDTVSWYQQALGQGPQFIFQYYEEEERQRGNFPDRFSGHQFPNYSSELNVNALLLGDSALYLCASRLTGGVGSQETQYFGPGTRLLVL.

This clone occurred a few times. The gene calls are TRBV21-1 and TRBJ1-1; no check of the table's D call, TRBD1, against the DNA was made. TRBV21-1 is a documented pseudogene. The CDR3 is made up of 16 amino acids. Written as DNA, the CDR3 is TGTGCCAGCTCATACAGGGTGCGGTCTGAGGACACTGAAGCTTTCTTT. Amino acid sequence: CASSYRVRSEDTEAFF.

This rearrangement joins TRBV29-1 to TRBJ1-1, with D maybe TRBD1 (5 bases). The V and J ends lost 0 bases and 1 base respectively, with 6 bases between them. CDR1 and CDR2 (germline): SQVTM, ANQGSEA. The CDR3 spans 13 residues. The CDR3 region is CSVEERGNTEAFF. CDR3 DNA sequence: TGCAGCGTTGAAGAAAGGGGGAACACTGAAGCTTTCTTT.

The CDR3 sequence: CASSLNTGTEAFF. The CDR3 bases are TGTGCCAGCAGCTTGAATACAGGCACTGAAGCTTTCTTT. This chain links TRBV5-4 with TRBJ1-1, with a weak D call TRBD1 (5 bases). CDR1 SGHNT and CDR2 YYREEE come from the germline V gene (reference sequence). Between the trimmed V and J ends, which lost 1 base and 4 bases, there was a span of 8 bases. The CDR3 has 13 residues.

This chain connects TRBV5-1 to TRBJ1-2; TRBD1 matches at 9 bases. Per the germline V gene, CDR1 is SGHRS and CDR2 is YFSETQ. CDR3 length: 13 residues. Trimming cost V 3 bases and J 6 bases; bases outside gene matches: 3. The CDR3 DNA reads as TGCGCCAGCAGCTCCGGACAGGGGAATGGCTACACCTTC. Its protein is CASSSGQGNGYTF.

This rearrangement joins TRBV2 to TRBJ1-2, with D unresolved. The CDR3 has 15 residues. Germline assignment: CDR1 SNHLY and CDR2 FYNNEI. With 1 base removed from V and 0 bases from J, the gap between germline ends came to 9 bases. The CDR3 protein is CASSEGDGANYGYTF. CDR3 DNA: TGTGCCAGCAGTGAAGGAGACGGAGCTAACTATGGCTACACCTTC.

This clone was seen only once. The CDR3 DNA follows: TGTGCCAGTAGCTGGGACAGGGTAGGTGAGCAGTACTTC. It specifies CASSWDRVGEQYF. The chain carries TRBV19 and TRBJ2-7; 9 bases match TRBD1. V lost 6 bases and J lost 7; bases outside the gene matches: 7. The germline CDR1 and CDR2 sequences are LNHDA and SQIVND (reference sequence). CDR3 length: 13 amino acids.

CDR3 protein: CASSGEFSYGYTF. As DNA, the CDR3 is TGTGCCAGCAGCGGGGAGTTTTCCTATGGCTACACCTTC. The rearrangement uses TRBV7-3 and TRBJ1-2; no clear D gene. The CDR3 spans 13 residues. Germline loops: CDR1 SGHTA, CDR2 FQGTGA. V was cut by 5 bases and J by 4 bases, with 11 bases left in between. Full variable domain (missing parts from reference TRBV7-3 and TRBJ1-2): GAGVSQTPSNKVTEKGKYVELRCDPISGHTALYWYRQSLGQGPEFLIYFQGTGAADDSGLPNDRFFAVRPEGSVSTLKIQRTERGDSAVYLCASSGEFSYGYTFGSGTRLTVV.

CDR3 DNA: TGTGCTAGTGTAGGAACAGGTCGTAATGAGCAGTTCTTC. Its translation: CASVGTGRNEQFF. The V call is TRBV12-5, the J call TRBJ2-1; TRBD1 is a possible D gene (5 bases). The V end lost 7 bases, the J end lost 7 bases, and 14 bases lay between the germline ends. CDR1 LGHNT and CDR2 FRNRAP come from the germline V gene. The CDR3 runs to 13 residues.

This clone appeared a few times. The chain joins TRBV9 to TRBJ2-7, with 7 bases identical to TRBD1. The germline CDR1 and CDR2 sequences are SGDLS and YYNGEE. V dropped 0 bases and J dropped 0; count of bases not matched to a gene: 6. The CDR3 spans 16 residues. For the CDR3, the DNA is TGTGCCAGCAGCGTAGAAGGGGGCGCGGGCTCCTACGAGCAGTACTTC. Encoded protein: CASSVEGGAGSYEQYF. The entire variable domain, with the rest obtained from reference TRBV9 and TRBJ2-7, is as follows: DSGVTQTPKHLITATGQRVTLRCSPRSGDLSVYWYQQSLDQGLQFLIQYYNGEERAKGNILERFSAQQFPDLHSELNLSSLELGDSALYFCASSVEGGAGSYEQYFGPGTRLTVT.

V usage is TRBV5-1 and J usage is TRBJ2-3, with 9 bases fitting TRBD2. Germline assignment: CDR1 SGHRS and CDR2 YFSETQ. Unmatched junction bases numbered 7, after V lost 3 bases and J lost 2 bases. CDR3 length: 16 amino acids. The CDR3 loop reads CASSSIAGDITDTQYF. DNA for the CDR3: TGCGCCAGCAGCTCCATAGCGGGGGATATCACAGATACGCAGTATTTT.

V usage is TRBV4-2 and J usage is TRBJ1-1; D remains unclear. CDR1 is LGHNA and CDR2 is YNFKEQ in the germline V gene. Deletions cut 0 bases from V and 2 bases from J, with 7 bases between. The CDR3 extends over 14 amino acids. The CDR3 spells CASSQETGNTEAFF. CDR3 in DNA: TGTGCCAGCAGCCAAGAGACGGGAAACACTGAAGCTTTCTTT.

CDR3 nucleotide sequence: TGTGCCAGCAGTTTGCCTTCTAGCGGGGGGGAGACCCAGTACTTC. Protein product: CASSLPSSGGETQYF. The chain carries TRBV28 and TRBJ2-5, with 11 bases fitting TRBD2. CDR3 length: 15 amino acids. Germline CDR1 is MDHEN and CDR2 is SYDVKM. V gave up 3 bases and J gave up 5 bases; unmatched junction bases: 5.

The chain has TRBV7-3 and TRBJ2-2, with 7 nucleotides matching TRBD1. Germline-derived CDR1 and CDR2 are SGHTA and FQGTGA. Trimming at V came to 5 bases and at J to 5 bases, leaving 2 bases not matched to a gene. The CDR3 has 13 amino acids. The CDR3 DNA sequence: TGTGCCAGCAGCATGACAGGGACCGGGGAGCTGTTTTTT. Translating gives CASSMTGTGELFF. Variable domain in full (rest from reference TRBV7-3 and TRBJ2-2): GAGVSQTPSNKVTEKGKYVELRCDPISGHTALYWYRQSLGQGPEFLIYFQGTGAADDSGLPNDRFFAVRPEGSVSTLKIQRTERGDSAVYLCASSMTGTGELFFGEGSRLTVL.